This record concerns one T cell receptor beta chain sequence. Its antigen is unidentified. Germline V CDR1 and CDR2: SGHVS, FQNEAQ. The CDR3 sequence is 15 residues long. Reprocessing the 5' RACE reads, TCRdb reports a single entry for every CDR3 protein and omits DNA. In all, the sample yields some 150,000 distinct CDR3 sequences. This entry comes from a study of T cells expressing NK-cell markers. Study-wide background: Repertoires of TCR beta were obtained from T cells sorted as CD3+CD56+NKG2C+, CD3+CD56+NKG2C- and CD3+CD56-NKG2C+. Seven of the eight sequenced donors were classified as HCMV-seropositive, and one was classified as seronegative. Whole-study findings and limits: In several donors, dominant clonotypes made up roughly 28.3-65% of CD3+CD56-NKG2C+ cells.

This TCR came from a young man in good health. Specimen: blood T cells: a sorted CD56 or NKG2C T cell subset, CD4+ or CD8+ T cells, or bulk PBMC T cells (not recorded which). The V and J genes are TRBV7-8 and TRBJ1-5; TCRdb outputs TRBD1, but without DNA this stays unchecked. This CDR3 is CASSLGWDQEQPQHF.